These 23 T cell receptor beta chains share one sample of origin, sequenced in a study of blood T cell repertoires in COVID-19 (dated by TCRdb to 2020 to 2022). Library prep was done by the immunoSEQ multiplex PCR assay. The table comes from immuneACCESS by way of TCRdb, which keeps in-frame sequences with V and J called. Part of the clones is missing from these tables; in studies checked, under half for an unresolved V gene and the rest for unknown reasons. The sample table contains about 350,000 clones; only one count was recorded for about nine tenths of them. The top ten constitute under 6.5% of the sample. The specimen sequenced was peripheral blood. These receptors were collected from a woman aged 50 to 60 with COVID-19, enrolled during active disease.

This CDR3 reads CASSPLPGLAGGPSTDTQYF. The CDR3 DNA is TGTGCCAGCTCACCATTACCCGGACTAGCGGGAGGGCCGAGCACAGATACGCAGTATTTT. V usage is TRBV18 and J usage is TRBJ2-3; TRBD2 agrees at 15 bases. Germline trimming cut 2 bases from V and 0 bases from J; bases unmatched to any gene: 9. CDR1 KGHSH and CDR2 LQKENI come from the germline V gene. CDR3 size: 20 residues.

This chain joins TRBV6-6 and TRBJ2-7; D may be TRBD1 or TRBD2 (7 bases each). The V and J ends lost 10 bases and 6 bases respectively, with 22 bases between them. The CDR3 sequence is 14 residues long. Germline lookup yields CDR1 MNHNY and CDR2 SVGAGI (reference sequence). CDR3 amino acids: CATRGGRGALEQYF. CDR3 nucleotide sequence: TGTGCCACCAGGGGGGGGAGGGGGGCACTCGAGCAGTACTTC.

This clone was detected only a few times. The CDR3 coding sequence is TGCGCCAGCAGCCAACATAGCGGGAGGTACGAGCAGTACTTC. It translates to CASSQHSGRYEQYF. The chain couples TRBV4-1 to TRBJ2-7, with 10 bases identical to TRBD2. CDR3 length equals 14 residues. Looked up from germline, CDR1 is MGHRA and CDR2 is YSYEKL. The V segment lost 2 bases and the J segment 4 bases; nucleotides outside the gene matches: 2.

The chain combines TRBV15 with TRBJ1-2, with D perhaps matching TRBD1 (6 bases). The CDR3 runs to 16 residues. V was shortened by 2 bases and J by 7 bases, with 20 bases between the two germline ends. Per the germline V gene, CDR1 is LNHNV and CDR2 is YYDKDF (reference sequence). The CDR3 here is CATSRPPEGGRSGYTF. The CDR3 DNA is TGTGCCACCAGCAGACCTCCAGAGGGGGGGCGGAGTGGCTACACCTTC.

The J gene is TRBJ1-5, the V gene TRBV28; TRBD1 is a possible D gene (5 bases). This CDR3 comprises 15 residues. The ends were cut back, 1 base at V and 6 bases at J, with 13 bases in the middle. The germline V gene has CDR1 MDHEN and CDR2 SYDVKM. The CDR3 is CASSLYPGQGQPQHF. CDR3 nucleotide sequence: TGTGCCAGCAGTTTATACCCAGGGCAGGGTCAGCCCCAGCATTTT.

This rearrangement joins TRBV18 to TRBJ2-7; no clear D. The V and J ends lost 2 bases and 4 bases respectively, with 9 bases between them. Germline V lookup: CDR1 KGHSH, CDR2 LQKENI. The CDR3 covers 13 residues. This CDR3 is CASSPAMRYEQYF. In DNA, the CDR3 is TGTGCCAGCTCACCAGCTATGAGGTACGAGCAGTACTTC.

The CDR3 nucleotides are TGCGCCAGCACCCACGCGGGTGTTGGTAATGAAAAACTGTTTTTT. Its translation is CASTHAGVGNEKLFF. The genes are TRBV5-1 and TRBJ1-4; no firm D call. Germline V CDR1 and CDR2: SGHRS, YFSETQ. Between the trimmed V and J ends, which lost 6 bases and 4 bases, there was a span of 16 bases. There are 15 residues in the CDR3.

J is TRBJ1-2 and V is TRBV7-8, with TRBD1 identical over 9 bases. V lost 1 base and J lost 8; bases outside the gene matches: 8. From germline, CDR1 is SGHVS and CDR2 FQNEAQ. This CDR3 has 15 residues. In DNA, the CDR3 is TGTGCCAGCAGCTTAGTCGGGACAGGGAGCCGGGGCTACACCTTC. This gives the protein CASSLVGTGSRGYTF.

The chain couples TRBV2 to TRBJ2-2, with D unclear. V gave up 8 bases and J gave up 4 bases, with 11 bases separating them. Per germline, CDR1 SNHLY and CDR2 FYNNEI. The CDR3 loop spans 13 amino acids. CDR3 in amino acids: CASRRVITGELFF. In DNA form, the CDR3 reads TGTGCCAGCCGCCGCGTCATCACCGGGGAGCTGTTTTTT. The entire variable domain, with the rest obtained from reference TRBV2 and TRBJ2-2, is as follows: EPEVTQTPSHQVTQMGQEVILRCVPISNHLYFYWYRQILGQKVEFLVSFYNNEISEKSEIFDDQFSVERPDGSNFTLKIRSTKLEDSAMYFCASRRVITGELFFGEGSRLTVL.

The chain joins TRBV18 to TRBJ1-3, with D maybe TRBD1 (6 bases). Per the germline V gene, CDR1 is KGHSH and CDR2 is LQKENI. The CDR3 extends over 17 amino acids. Trimming took off 3 bases at V and 0 bases at J, with 15 bases between the two ends. CDR3 coding DNA: TGTGCCAGCTCACCCCCTGCAGGGGACCACTCTGGAAACACCATATATTTT. Its translation: CASSPPAGDHSGNTIYF.

The genes are TRBV5-6 and TRBJ1-1; TRBD1 might be the D (5 bases). V lost 4 bases to trimming and J lost 1 base, with 8 bases between them. The CDR3 sequence is 13 residues long. Germline V CDR1 and CDR2: SGHDT, YYEEEE. CDR3 amino acids: CASSRQSNTEAFF. Written as DNA, the CDR3 is TGTGCCAGCAGCCGACAGTCGAACACTGAAGCTTTCTTT.

This clone showed up just a few times. The gene calls are TRBV18 and TRBJ2-1; TRBD2 matches at 9 bases. V was clipped by 0 bases and J by 5 bases; unmatched bases: 8. The CDR3 is 17 residues long. Germline V gives CDR1 KGHSH, CDR2 LQKENI. The CDR3 loop reads CASSPPGGRAYDNEQFF. CDR3 in DNA: TGTGCCAGCTCACCACCGGGCGGGAGGGCATATGACAATGAGCAGTTCTTC.

The V and J genes are TRBV5-1 and TRBJ2-2; no clear D. CDR1 is SGHRS and CDR2 is YFSETQ in the germline V gene. V dropped 2 bases and J dropped 4 bases, with 12 bases sitting between them. This CDR3 has 15 residues. CDR3 bases: TGCGCCAGCAGCTTCATCTCACAGACCACCGGGGAGCTGTTTTTT. Residues: CASSFISQTTGELFF.

This chain links TRBV27 with TRBJ2-1; TRBD1 might be the D (6 bases). From germline, CDR1 is MNHEY and CDR2 SMNVEV (reference sequence). V was trimmed by 5 bases and J by 2 bases, leaving 13 bases between them. This CDR3 has 15 residues. CDR3 residues: CASSGGDTPYNEQFF. The CDR3, as DNA: TGTGCCAGCAGTGGTGGGGACACACCCTACAATGAGCAGTTCTTC.

The rearrangement joins TRBV7-9 to TRBJ2-7; tentatively, D is TRBD1 (5 bases). V lost 7 bases to trimming and J lost 5 bases, with 24 bases between them. The CDR3 extends over 16 amino acids. Germline CDR1 SEHNR, CDR2 FQNEAQ (reference sequence). The CDR3 DNA reads TGTGCCAGCACTCACCTCACAGGCCCCGGGCCCCACGAGCAGTACTTC. Amino acids: CASTHLTGPGPHEQYF.

This chain joins TRBV7-9 and TRBJ2-1; 9 bases are shared with TRBD1. The CDR3 runs to 15 residues. Germline V lookup: CDR1 SEHNR, CDR2 FQNEAQ (reference sequence). V was pared by 5 bases and J by 5 bases, with 7 bases of the junction left unmatched. The CDR3 coding sequence is TGTGCCAGCAGCGTCTCCCGGGACAGGGACAATGAGCAGTTCTTC. Its protein is CASSVSRDRDNEQFF.

This clone has more than one count but fewer than ten. The CDR3 reads CASTGFPPGNTIYF. Here the CDR3 DNA reads TGCGCCAGCACAGGTTTCCCCCCTGGAAACACCATATATTTT. The V call is TRBV10-2, the J call TRBJ1-3; no clear D gene. V shed 7 bases and J shed 2 bases, with 12 bases lying between them. Germline V gene lookup returns CDR1 WSHSY and CDR2 SAAADI. The CDR3 runs 14 residues.

CDR3 protein: CASSPRYRRLERGSDTQYF. CDR3 nucleotides: TGTGCCAGCAGCCCGAGATACCGCAGACTAGAAAGGGGATCAGATACGCAGTATTTT. The chain is built from TRBV3-1 (or the pseudogene TRBV3-2) and TRBJ2-3, with D possibly TRBD2 on 6 matching bases. CDR3 length equals 19 residues. V lost 4 bases and J lost 4, with 27 bases in between. Germline CDR1 reads LGHDT; CDR2 reads YNNKEL (reference sequence).

This clone was detected a few times. The V call is TRBV6-5, the J call TRBJ1-3; 8 bases match TRBD1. The V and J ends lost 7 bases and 2 bases, in that order; junction bases with no gene match: 4. CDR3 length: 14 residues. In germline, CDR1 is MNHEY, CDR2 SVGAGI. CDR3 nucleotide sequence: TGTGCCAGCAACCCGACAGGGGCTGGAAACACCATATATTTT. Protein product: CASNPTGAGNTIYF.

This clone was detected only a few times. The chain recombines TRBV19 with TRBJ2-2; TRBD2 is a possible D gene (5 bases). Germline V CDR1 and CDR2: LNHDA, SQIVND (reference sequence). V dropped 3 bases and J dropped 1 base, with 12 bases sitting between them. The CDR3 is 16 amino acids. CDR3 sequence reads: CASSIWASLNTGELFF. CDR3 nucleotides: TGTGCCAGTAGTATTTGGGCTAGCCTGAACACCGGGGAGCTGTTTTTT.

This clone was observed a few times. This CDR3 reads CASSYTVVNTEAFF. CDR3 bases: TGTGCCAGCAGTTACACCGTCGTGAACACTGAAGCTTTCTTT. This sequence joins TRBV2 and TRBJ1-1; no firm D call. The CDR3 totals 14 residues. The germline CDR1 and CDR2 sequences are SNHLY and FYNNEI. Between the trimmed V and J ends, which lost 5 bases and 0 bases, there was a span of 10 bases.

This clone showed up just a few times. J is TRBJ1-2 and V is TRBV20-1; no clear D. The CDR3 runs to 11 residues. Germline lookup yields CDR1 DFQATT and CDR2 SNEGSKA (reference sequence). V was clipped by 3 bases and J by 8 bases, with 10 bases between them. The CDR3 DNA reads TGCAGTGCTAGCCGGTATGAGGGCTACACCTTC. This translates into CSASRYEGYTF.

The chain couples TRBV5-6 to TRBJ1-1, with 9 bases identical to TRBD1. Germline assignment: CDR1 SGHDT and CDR2 YYEEEE. After removal of 4 bases from V and 5 bases from J, the junction contained 9 bases not matched to a gene. This CDR3 spans 15 amino acids. This CDR3 is CASSGRDRATTEAFF. The CDR3 nucleotides are TGTGCCAGCAGCGGCCGGGACAGGGCAACAACTGAAGCTTTCTTT.